The 27 T cell receptor beta chains presented below share a single source sample, sequenced in a study of blood T cell repertoires in COVID-19. Some clones are missing from TCRdb's copy, which holds only in-frame ones; the method was immunoSEQ multiplex PCR. The repertoire holds some 300,000 clones, with around 81% as singletons. The sample consisted of peripheral blood. These receptors originate from a woman between 50 and 59 years old with active or convalescent COVID-19.

The rearrangement joins TRBV27 to TRBJ2-3; 16 positions match TRBD2. J gave up 3 bases and V 4 bases, and 4 bases lay outside the gene matches. Germline assignment: CDR1 MNHEY and CDR2 SMNVEV (reference sequence). This CDR3 comprises 17 residues. The CDR3 DNA reads as TGTGCCAGCAGTTCAGGGACTAGCGGGAGGGTGACAGATACGCAGTATTTT. Amino acid sequence: CASSSGTSGRVTDTQYF.

The rearrangement joins TRBV18 to TRBJ1-1, with 8 nucleotides matching TRBD1. The V gene end was trimmed by 3 bases and the J gene end by 7 bases; junction bases not matched to a gene: 10. The CDR3 is 15 residues long. CDR1 KGHSH and CDR2 LQKENI come from the germline V gene. CDR3 nucleotide sequence: TGTGCCAGCTCACCGCAGCAGGGGGCTATGAGTGAAGCTTTCTTT. Amino acids: CASSPQQGAMSEAFF.

The rearrangement joins TRBV5-4 to TRBJ2-3; D not resolved. The V gene lost 0 bases and the J gene lost 5 bases, with 16 bases spanning the gap. Germline V gene data show CDR1 as SGHNT and CDR2 as YYREEE (reference sequence). The CDR3 has 16 amino acids. The CDR3 is CASSLGSTPLQDTQYF. The DNA of the CDR3 is TGTGCCAGCAGCTTGGGCTCCACCCCATTACAAGATACGCAGTATTTT.

The rearrangement links TRBV4-1 to TRBJ1-5; 9 bases fit TRBD1. Germline values: CDR1 MGHRA, CDR2 YSYEKL. J gave up 7 bases and V 3 bases, and 7 bases lay outside the gene matches. The length of the CDR3 is 15 residues. The CDR3 coding sequence is TGCGCCAGCAGCCACCCGGGACAGGGTACCCAGCCCCAGCATTTT. Protein sequence: CASSHPGQGTQPQHF.

The chain joins TRBV28 to TRBJ2-3, with D perhaps matching TRBD2 (6 bases). This CDR3 contains 17 residues. Germline CDR1 is MDHEN and CDR2 is SYDVKM. Deletions cut 2 bases from V and 3 bases from J, with 18 bases between. CDR3 DNA sequence: TGTGCCAGCAGTTTAGCGGGGCCAGCTAGCAGTACAGATACGCAGTATTTT. Amino acids: CASSLAGPASSTDTQYF.

This chain uses TRBV11-2 with TRBJ1-4, with 7 bases fitting TRBD1. This CDR3 has 16 residues. Germline V lookup: CDR1 SGHAT, CDR2 FQNNGV. V lost 1 base, J lost 7 bases, and 9 bases stayed unmatched. Here the CDR3 reads CASSLGPKGAGEKLFF. The DNA of the CDR3 is TGTGCCAGCAGCTTAGGACCAAAGGGGGCGGGTGAAAAACTGTTTTTT.

This clone was seen only once. This chain's CDR3 is CASTRSFTGEAFF. CDR3 coding DNA: TGTGCCAGCACCAGGTCCTTTACAGGTGAAGCTTTCTTT. The J gene is TRBJ1-1, the V gene TRBV27, with D perhaps matching TRBD1 (5 bases). The germline CDR1 and CDR2 sequences are MNHEY and SMNVEV (reference sequence). This CDR3 is 13 amino acids long. Trimming left V 7 bases short and J 7 bases short, with 16 bases between.

V and J are TRBV5-5 and TRBJ2-3, with 7 bases that match TRBD1. Germline V lookup: CDR1 SGHKS, CDR2 YYEKEE (reference sequence). This CDR3 comprises 17 residues. V was pared by 3 bases and J by 0 bases, with 10 bases of the junction left unmatched. CDR3 DNA sequence: TGTGCCAGCAGCTGGGCCTACAGGGGCACTAGCACAGATACGCAGTATTTT. Translation: CASSWAYRGTSTDTQYF.

A few counts support this clone. The rearrangement uses TRBV15 and TRBJ2-1; 7 bases align to TRBD1. Germline trimming cut 1 base from V and 7 bases from J; bases unmatched to any gene: 7. The CDR3 loop spans 15 amino acids. The germline V gene encodes CDR1 LNHNV and CDR2 YYDKDF (reference sequence). The CDR3 loop reads CATSRGQGQSNEQFF. The DNA of the CDR3 is TGTGCCACCAGCAGAGGCCAGGGACAGTCAAATGAGCAGTTCTTC.

The J gene is TRBJ2-1, the V gene TRBV10-3; 11 bases fit TRBD2. The V and J ends lost 9 bases and 1 base, in that order; junction bases with no gene match: 2. This CDR3 region has 14 residues. Germline lookup yields CDR1 ENHRY and CDR2 SYGVKD. The DNA of the CDR3 is TGTGCCATTGGGACTAGCGGATCCTACAATGAGCAGTTCTTC. It specifies CAIGTSGSYNEQFF.

Comment on this clone: The sample holds other DNA sequences that translate to the same CDR3. The rearrangement uses TRBV4-1 and TRBJ2-2, with D possibly being TRBD1 (6 bases). V dropped 3 bases and J dropped 2 bases, with 13 bases sitting between them. There are 16 residues in the CDR3. Germline CDR1 is MGHRA and CDR2 is YSYEKL. The chain's CDR3 is CASSHPDRPNTGELFF. For the CDR3, the DNA is TGCGCCAGCAGCCACCCGGACAGACCAAACACCGGGGAGCTGTTTTTT.

V gene TRBV7-9 combines with J gene TRBJ2-5; 7 nucleotides match TRBD2. In germline, CDR1 is SEHNR, CDR2 FQNEAQ (reference sequence). V gave up 1 base and J gave up 2 bases; unmatched junction bases: 13. The CDR3 length is 18 residues. The CDR3: CASSLGETSSEKQETQYF. The CDR3 region has the DNA TGTGCCAGCAGCTTAGGTGAGACTAGCAGTGAAAAGCAAGAGACCCAGTACTTC.

The chain has TRBV7-3 and TRBJ2-2; no definite D call. With 1 base removed from V and 1 base from J, the gap between germline ends came to 4 bases. Germline values: CDR1 SGHTA, CDR2 FQGTGA. CDR3 length: 14 residues. DNA of the CDR3: TGTGCCAGCAGCTTAAGCGGGAACACCGGGGAGCTGTTTTTT. Amino acids: CASSLSGNTGELFF.

The chain links TRBV10-2 to TRBJ2-3, with 11 bases matching TRBD2. Per the germline V gene, CDR1 is WSHSY and CDR2 is SAAADI. V lost 4 bases and J lost 5; bases outside the gene matches: 5. The CDR3 length is 15 residues. The CDR3 is CASSVTSGRVDTQYF. CDR3 DNA sequence: TGCGCCAGCAGTGTAACTAGCGGGAGAGTAGATACGCAGTATTTT.

The chain has TRBV11-2 and TRBJ1-5; D not resolved. Trimming cost V 1 base and J 6 bases, with 7 bases left between them. CDR1 is SGHAT, CDR2 FQNNGV, per germline. The CDR3 extends over 13 amino acids. The CDR3 DNA is TGTGCCAGCAGCTTAGGACGGGTTCAGCCCCAGCATTTT. This codes for CASSLGRVQPQHF.

The chain combines TRBV5-1 with TRBJ1-2; the D gene is possibly TRBD1 (6 bases). The germline V and J ends were trimmed by 0 bases and 7 bases, with 34 bases remaining between them. Germline assignment: CDR1 SGHRS and CDR2 YFSETQ. The CDR3 runs to 21 residues. Here the CDR3 DNA reads TGCGCCAGCAGCTTGGCCTTATTTGGACAGTCGCCTTCCCGACCTCCCCGTGGCTACACCTTC. Amino acids: CASSLALFGQSPSRPPRGYTF.

The V call is TRBV28, the J call TRBJ1-6; D gene uncertain. The germline CDR1 and CDR2 sequences are MDHEN and SYDVKM. The V and J ends lost 0 bases and 7 bases respectively, with 10 bases between them. This CDR3 is 15 amino acids long. Here the CDR3 reads CASSLWQAFNSPLHF. CDR3 DNA: TGTGCCAGCAGTTTATGGCAGGCATTCAATTCACCCCTCCACTTT.

This sequence joins TRBV10-3 and TRBJ1-5, with D tentatively TRBD1 (5 bases). Germline assignment: CDR1 ENHRY and CDR2 SYGVKD. The V end was cut by 1 base, the J end by 1 base, with 11 bases between. The CDR3 is 16 amino acids. Here the CDR3 DNA reads TGTGCCATCAGTGAGTTTGGGGCAACAAGCAATCAGCCCCAGCATTTT. The encoded protein is CAISEFGATSNQPQHF.

This clone was counted between two and nine times. The V gene is TRBV11-2, the J gene TRBJ1-3; D gene unclear. CDR1 and CDR2 from the germline V gene are SGHAT and FQNNGV. The V end was cut by 0 bases, the J end by 11 bases, with 14 bases between. The CDR3 is 14 amino acids. As DNA, the CDR3 is TGTGCCAGCAGCTTAGAGGCCGCGGCGGGAGCCATATATTTT. Protein sequence: CASSLEAAAGAIYF. Full variable domain (missing parts from reference TRBV11-2 and TRBJ1-3): EAGVAQSPRYKIIEKRQSVAFWCNPISGHATLYWYQQILGQGPKLLIQFQNNGVVDDSQLPKDRFSAERLKGVDSTLKIQPAKLEDSAVYLCASSLEAAAGAIYFGEGSWLTVV.

J is TRBJ1-4 and V is TRBV6-5, with 9 bases that match TRBD1. From germline, CDR1 is MNHEY and CDR2 SVGAGI. Trimming cost V 6 bases and J 8 bases; bases outside gene matches: 7. The CDR3 spans 14 residues. CDR3 sequence (DNA): TGTGCCAGCAGGCCCGGGACAGGGATAGAAAAACTGTTTTTT. Translating it yields CASRPGTGIEKLFF.

The chain recombines TRBV7-3 with TRBJ2-1; 8 positions agree with TRBD2. CDR1 and CDR2 (germline): SGHTA, FQGTGA. V gave up 1 base and J gave up 7 bases; unmatched junction bases: 3. The CDR3 covers 14 residues. In DNA, the CDR3 is TGTGCCAGCAGCTTAATGGGACTAGAGAATGAGCAGTTCTTC. Its translation: CASSLMGLENEQFF.

The chain uses TRBV5-6 and TRBJ1-4; D is unresolved. V dropped 1 base and J dropped 0 bases, with 13 bases sitting between them. Germline CDR1 and CDR2: SGHDT and YYEEEE. CDR3 length: 17 amino acids. DNA for the CDR3: TGTGCCAGCAGCTTGTACAGAGAAATCGCAACTAATGAAAAACTGTTTTTT. This sequence encodes CASSLYREIATNEKLFF.

The chain joins TRBV18 to TRBJ2-1, with 12 positions matching TRBD2. The CDR3 is 17 residues long. Germline V lookup: CDR1 KGHSH, CDR2 LQKENI. Trimming took 0 bases from V and 5 from J; bases not matched to a gene: 5. The DNA of the CDR3 is TGTGCCAGCTCACCACCCCTAGCGGGAGGGCCGGACAATGAGCAGTTCTTC. Its protein is CASSPPLAGGPDNEQFF.

This chain connects TRBV30 to TRBJ1-5, with TRBD1 matching 8 bases. Germline lookup yields CDR1 GTSNPN and CDR2 SVGIG (reference sequence). V lost 5 bases and J lost 0; bases outside the gene matches: 9. This CDR3 is built from 16 residues. DNA of the CDR3: TGTGCCTGGTCCCCCATTGGACAGGGTAGCAATCAGCCCCAGCATTTT. As protein: CAWSPIGQGSNQPQHF.

The V gene is TRBV2, the J gene TRBJ1-1; 9 bases match TRBD1. In germline, CDR1 is SNHLY, CDR2 FYNNEI. The V gene end was trimmed by 6 bases and the J gene end by 8 bases; junction bases not matched to a gene: 4. The CDR3 is 12 amino acids. For the CDR3, the DNA is TGTGCCAGCAGGGACAGGGGCCCCGAAGCTTTCTTT. Its translation is CASRDRGPEAFF.

V is TRBV5-1 and J is TRBJ2-7, with 9 bases that match TRBD2. In germline, CDR1 is SGHRS, CDR2 YFSETQ. The CDR3 is made up of 15 amino acids. After removal of 2 bases from V and 0 bases from J, the junction contained 3 bases not matched to a gene. This chain's CDR3 is CASSFTSGYSYEQYF. The CDR3 nucleotides read TGCGCCAGCAGCTTCACTAGCGGGTACTCCTACGAGCAGTACTTC.

The chain uses TRBV6-5 and TRBJ1-1, with D uncertain. Germline V gene lookup returns CDR1 MNHEY and CDR2 SVGAGI. The CDR3 is 13 residues long. V dropped 2 bases and J dropped 2 bases, with 6 bases sitting between them. CDR3 nucleotides: TGTGCCAGCAGTTACGCCCTAAACACTGAAGCTTTCTTT. It yields the protein CASSYALNTEAFF.